This TCR beta chain was obtained from a study of CD8 T cells in ankylosing spondylitis. Broader study findings: What seemed typical of ankylosing spondylitis blood was a TCR beta motif built from about eight highly homologous variants.

Trimming removed 4 bases at V and 5 bases at J, with 8 bases between. Germline V gene lookup returns CDR1 SQVTM and CDR2 ANQGSEA. The CDR3 is made up of 11 amino acids. One entry per CDR3 protein, called by TCRdb with MiXCR from the 5' RACE reads. The sample holds about 440,000 distinct CDR3 sequences, roughly a sixth seen once. In its sample, this clonotype was seen a few times. What it binds is unknown. The rearrangement uses TRBV29-1 and TRBJ1-2; no definite D call. Sequencing used blood, either unsorted or a sorted T cell fraction (not recorded which). The TCR was taken from a male donor with ankylosing spondylitis. The CDR3 region is CSVAGGYGYTF. The CDR3 DNA follows: TGCAGCGTTGCAGGAGGATATGGCTACACCTTC.